This T cell receptor (beta chain) was captured by sequencing in a study of PD-1 and CTLA-4 blockade in melanoma. Germline CDR1 is SGHNT and CDR2 is YENEEA. The V end was cut by 2 bases, the J end by 8 bases, with 19 bases between. The CDR3 sequence is 16 residues long. The assay was immunoSEQ multiplex PCR, and TCRdb's table has in-frame clones only and misses some. The repertoire has 25,000 to 35,000 clones, 91% of them found once; the top ten carry 7% to 9.5%. Sequences were derived from CD8+ T cells from peripheral blood, sampled from a patient given anti-PD-1 treatment. This sequence was found in a human donor with melanoma. This chain joins TRBV11-3 and TRBJ2-1; a weak D match, TRBD1 (6 bases). In DNA, the CDR3 is TGTGCCAGCAGCTTAACTCCGGGCCCCGAGGGGGATGAGCAGTTCTTC. It codes for CASSLTPGPEGDEQFF.